This TCR beta chain is from a study of cytomegalovirus exposure and HLA in healthy donors. Study conclusions and caveats: An analysis was carried out later, and it reportedly showed fewer N-insertions in an Asian-associated ancestry cluster than the approximately 710-donor mean. Specificity of a few CMV-associated chains for CMV antigens was verified in vitro.

Donors had nominal health at sampling but likely had unrecorded immune exposures. The PCR contained 60 Vbeta and 13 Jbeta primers. Only in-frame clones appear in the TCRdb table, and some are missing; sequencing was by immunoSEQ multiplex PCR. The sample records 65,000 to 90,000 clones, 75% being singletons. Germline-derived CDR1 and CDR2 are SGHTA and FQGNSA. The CDR3 contains 16 residues. V lost 0 bases and J lost 3, with 14 bases in between. This clone was found once. Its antigen is as yet unknown. The sample consisted of PBMCs. The V gene is TRBV7-2, the J gene TRBJ2-5; a weak D match, TRBD1 (5 bases). The sequence came from a man in his 70s in good health and CMV-seronegative. CDR3 residues: CASSLALGQGEETQYF. The CDR3 coding sequence is TGTGCCAGCAGCTTAGCGCTAGGGCAGGGTGAAGAGACCCAGTACTTC.